This TCR beta chain was sequenced in a study of blood T cell repertoires in COVID-19. In the study overall: Spain, Italy and the United States supplied samples that represented acute and convalescent COVID-19. T cells, B-cell-depleted T cells, or PBMCs supplied cDNA or gDNA.

The J segment lost 2 bases and the V segment lost 5 bases, leaving 6 bases of the junction unmatched. Germline V gene lookup returns CDR1 MNHEY and CDR2 SVGEGT. The CDR3 has 15 residues. In the original processing: Using reference gene primer amplification, nucleated cell counts were estimated. Produced via immunoSEQ multiplex PCR; TCRdb's table is partial and in-frame only. From that table come the V and J calls and clone size; the DNA was used to work out D and trimming. Here the sample spans 140,000 to 150,000 clones, 88% being singletons. The TCR sequence derives from a human donor in a cohort sampled during active COVID-19. V is TRBV6-2 or TRBV6-3 and J is TRBJ1-2, with 9 bases aligning to TRBD1. Sample: peripheral blood. The CDR3 coding sequence is TGTGCCAGCAGTGACACAGGGGGCGTGAACTATGGCTACACCTTC. Amino acids: CASSDTGGVNYGYTF.